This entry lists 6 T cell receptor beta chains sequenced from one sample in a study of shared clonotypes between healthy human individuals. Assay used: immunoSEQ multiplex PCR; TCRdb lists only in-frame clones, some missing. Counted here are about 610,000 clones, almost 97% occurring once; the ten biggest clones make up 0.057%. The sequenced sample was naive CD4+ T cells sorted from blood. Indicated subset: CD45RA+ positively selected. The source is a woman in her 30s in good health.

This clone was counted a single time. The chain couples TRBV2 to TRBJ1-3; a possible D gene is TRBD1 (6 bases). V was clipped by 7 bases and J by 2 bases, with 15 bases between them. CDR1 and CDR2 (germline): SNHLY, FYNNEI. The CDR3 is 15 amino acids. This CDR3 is CASTWTVDPGNTIYF. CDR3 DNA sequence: TGTGCCAGCACCTGGACAGTGGATCCTGGAAACACCATATATTTT.

CDR3 bases: TGTGCCATCACCCCTCGAGTTACTAGCGGGCCGTTTGAGCAGTACTTC. Translating gives CAITPRVTSGPFEQYF. V usage is TRBV10-3 and J usage is TRBJ2-7; the match to TRBD2 covers 9 bases. CDR1 and CDR2 from the germline V gene are ENHRY and SYGVKD. The CDR3 sequence is 16 residues long. The J segment lost 7 bases and the V segment lost 7 bases, leaving 17 bases of the junction unmatched.

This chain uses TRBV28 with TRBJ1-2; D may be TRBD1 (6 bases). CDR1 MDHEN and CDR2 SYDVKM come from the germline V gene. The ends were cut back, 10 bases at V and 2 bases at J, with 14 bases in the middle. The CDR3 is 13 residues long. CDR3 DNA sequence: TGTGCCATCCTGGGGGGGGCAAACTATGGCTACACCTTC. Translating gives CAILGGANYGYTF.

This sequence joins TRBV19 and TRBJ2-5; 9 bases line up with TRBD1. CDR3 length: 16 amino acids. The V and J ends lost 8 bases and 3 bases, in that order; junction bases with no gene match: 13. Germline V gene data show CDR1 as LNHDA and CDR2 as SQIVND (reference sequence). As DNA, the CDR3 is TGTGCCAGTCGATCCCGGACAGGGGTATATGAAGAGACCCAGTACTTC. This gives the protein CASRSRTGVYEETQYF. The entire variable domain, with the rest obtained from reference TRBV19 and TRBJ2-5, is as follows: DGGITQSPKYLFRKEGQNVTLSCEQNLNHDAMYWYRQDPGQGLRLIYYSQIVNDFQKGDIAEGYSVSREKKESFPLTVTSAQKNPTAFYLCASRSRTGVYEETQYFGPGTRLLVL.

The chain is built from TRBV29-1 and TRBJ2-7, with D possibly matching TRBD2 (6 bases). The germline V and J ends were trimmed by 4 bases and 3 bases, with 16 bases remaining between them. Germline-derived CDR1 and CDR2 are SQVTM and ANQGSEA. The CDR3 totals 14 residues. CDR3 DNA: TGCAGCGTTGCAAACCCGGGGGTTAACTACGAGCAGTACTTC. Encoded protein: CSVANPGVNYEQYF.

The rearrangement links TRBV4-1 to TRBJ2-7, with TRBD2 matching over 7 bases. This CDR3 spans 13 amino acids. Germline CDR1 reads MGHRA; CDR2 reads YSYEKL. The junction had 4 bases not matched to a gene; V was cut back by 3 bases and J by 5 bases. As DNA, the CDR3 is TGCGCCAGCAGCCAGGGACTATCCGACGAGCAGTACTTC. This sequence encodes CASSQGLSDEQYF.